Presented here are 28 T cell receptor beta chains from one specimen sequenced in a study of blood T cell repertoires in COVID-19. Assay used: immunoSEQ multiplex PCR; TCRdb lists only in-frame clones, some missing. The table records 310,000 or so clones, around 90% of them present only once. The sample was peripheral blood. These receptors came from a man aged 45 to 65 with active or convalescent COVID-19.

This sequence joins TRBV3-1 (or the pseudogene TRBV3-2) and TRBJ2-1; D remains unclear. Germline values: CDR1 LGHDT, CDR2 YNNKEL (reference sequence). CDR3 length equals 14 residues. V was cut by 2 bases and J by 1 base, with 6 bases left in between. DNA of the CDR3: TGTGCCAGCAGCCAACAGGTTTCCTACAATGAGCAGTTCTTC. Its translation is CASSQQVSYNEQFF.

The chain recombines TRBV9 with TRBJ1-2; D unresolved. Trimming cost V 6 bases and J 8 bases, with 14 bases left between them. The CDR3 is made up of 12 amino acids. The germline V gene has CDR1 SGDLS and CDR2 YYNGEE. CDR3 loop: CASNQVAGGYTF. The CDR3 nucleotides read TGTGCCAGCAATCAGGTCGCGGGCGGCTACACCTTC.

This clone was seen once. CDR3 sequence (DNA): TGTGCCAGCAGCTTCACAACAGGACCCGAGCAGTACTTC. This translates into CASSFTTGPEQYF. This sequence joins TRBV11-2 and TRBJ2-7; D is perhaps TRBD1 (5 bases). V was cut by 3 bases and J by 6 bases, with 12 bases left in between. Germline V gene data show CDR1 as SGHAT and CDR2 as FQNNGV. The CDR3 length is 13 residues.

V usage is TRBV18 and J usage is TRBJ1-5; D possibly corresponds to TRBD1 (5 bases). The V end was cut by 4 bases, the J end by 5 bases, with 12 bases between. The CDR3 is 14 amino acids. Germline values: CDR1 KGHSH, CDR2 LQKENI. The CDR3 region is CASSLGRVDQPQHF. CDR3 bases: TGTGCCAGCTCACTCGGCAGGGTCGATCAGCCCCAGCATTTT.

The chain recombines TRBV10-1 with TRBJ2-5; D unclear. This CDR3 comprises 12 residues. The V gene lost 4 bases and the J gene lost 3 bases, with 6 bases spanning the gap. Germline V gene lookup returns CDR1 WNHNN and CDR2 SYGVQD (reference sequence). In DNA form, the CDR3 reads TGCGCCAGCAGTGGGAGAGAAGAGACCCAGTACTTC. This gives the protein CASSGREETQYF.

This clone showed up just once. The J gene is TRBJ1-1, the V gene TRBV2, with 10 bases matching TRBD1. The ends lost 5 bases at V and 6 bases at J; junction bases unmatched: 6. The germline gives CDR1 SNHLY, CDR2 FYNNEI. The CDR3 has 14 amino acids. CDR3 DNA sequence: TGTGCCAGCAGTAGCGGACAGGGGGACCCTGAAGCTTTCTTT. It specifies CASSSGQGDPEAFF.

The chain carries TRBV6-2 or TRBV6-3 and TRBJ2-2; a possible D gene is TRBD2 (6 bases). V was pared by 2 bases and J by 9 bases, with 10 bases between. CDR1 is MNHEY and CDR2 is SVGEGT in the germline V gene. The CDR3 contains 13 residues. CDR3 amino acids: CASSYIRGRELFF. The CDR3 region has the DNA TGTGCCAGCAGTTACATTCGGGGGAGGGAGCTGTTTTTT.

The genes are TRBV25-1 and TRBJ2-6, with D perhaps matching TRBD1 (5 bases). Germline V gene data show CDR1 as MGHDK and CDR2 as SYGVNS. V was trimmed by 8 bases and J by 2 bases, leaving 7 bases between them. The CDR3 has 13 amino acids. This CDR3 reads CASCRAGANVLTF. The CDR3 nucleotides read TGTGCCAGCTGCAGGGCTGGGGCCAACGTCCTGACTTTC. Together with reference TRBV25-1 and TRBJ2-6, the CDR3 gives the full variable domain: EADIYQTPRYLVIGTGKKITLECSQTMGHDKMYWYQQDPGMELHLIHYSYGVNSTEKGDLSSESTVSRIRTEHFPLTLESARPSHTSQYLCASCRAGANVLTFGAGSRLTVL.

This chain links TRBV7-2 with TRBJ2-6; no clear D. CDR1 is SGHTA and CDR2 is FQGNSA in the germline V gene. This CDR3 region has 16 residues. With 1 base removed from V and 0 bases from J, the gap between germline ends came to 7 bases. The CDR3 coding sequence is TGTGCCAGCAGCTTAGAGGTAGCCTCTGGGGCCAACGTCCTGACTTTC. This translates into CASSLEVASGANVLTF. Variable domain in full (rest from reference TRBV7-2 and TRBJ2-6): GAGVSQSPSNKVTEKGKDVELRCDPISGHTALYWYRQSLGQGLEFLIYFQGNSAPDKSGLPSDRFSAERTGGSVSTLTIQRTQQEDSAVYLCASSLEVASGANVLTFGAGSRLTVL.

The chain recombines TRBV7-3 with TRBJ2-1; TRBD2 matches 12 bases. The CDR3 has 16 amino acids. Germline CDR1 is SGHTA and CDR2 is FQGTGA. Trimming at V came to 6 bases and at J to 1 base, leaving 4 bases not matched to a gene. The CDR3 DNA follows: TGTGCCAGCAGTCTCCTAGCGGGAGGGTCCTACAATGAGCAGTTCTTC. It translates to CASSLLAGGSYNEQFF.

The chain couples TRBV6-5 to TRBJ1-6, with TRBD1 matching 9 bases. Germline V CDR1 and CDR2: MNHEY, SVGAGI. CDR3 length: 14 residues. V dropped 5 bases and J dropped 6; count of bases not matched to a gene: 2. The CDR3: CASSLDRGNSPLHF. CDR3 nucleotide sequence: TGTGCCAGCAGTCTGGACAGGGGTAATTCACCCCTCCACTTT.

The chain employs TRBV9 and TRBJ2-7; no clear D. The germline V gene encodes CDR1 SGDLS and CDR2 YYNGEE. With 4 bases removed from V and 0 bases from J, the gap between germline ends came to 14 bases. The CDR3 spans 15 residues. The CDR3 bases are TGTGCCAGCAGCCCCGGTGGCGGATACTCCTACGAGCAGTACTTC. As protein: CASSPGGGYSYEQYF.

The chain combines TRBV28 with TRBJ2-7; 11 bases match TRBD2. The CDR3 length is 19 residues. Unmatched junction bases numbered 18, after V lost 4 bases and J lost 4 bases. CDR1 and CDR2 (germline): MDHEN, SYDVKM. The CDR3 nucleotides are TGTGCCAGCAGTTCCTCCTGGGGTCTAGCGGGAGGAGGCTTTTACGAGCAGTACTTC. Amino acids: CASSSSWGLAGGGFYEQYF.

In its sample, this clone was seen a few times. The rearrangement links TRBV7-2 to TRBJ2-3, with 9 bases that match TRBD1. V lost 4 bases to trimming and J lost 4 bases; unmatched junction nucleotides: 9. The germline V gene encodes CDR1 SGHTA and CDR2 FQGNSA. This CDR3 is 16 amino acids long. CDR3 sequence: CASSWTGTGFSDTQYF. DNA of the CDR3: TGTGCCAGCAGCTGGACCGGGACAGGGTTCTCAGATACGCAGTATTTT.

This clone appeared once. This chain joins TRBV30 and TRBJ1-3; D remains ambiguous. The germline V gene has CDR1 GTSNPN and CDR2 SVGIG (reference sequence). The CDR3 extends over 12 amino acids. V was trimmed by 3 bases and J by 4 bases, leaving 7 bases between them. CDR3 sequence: CAWRPGGNTIYF. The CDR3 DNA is TGTGCCTGGAGACCGGGGGGAAACACCATATATTTT.

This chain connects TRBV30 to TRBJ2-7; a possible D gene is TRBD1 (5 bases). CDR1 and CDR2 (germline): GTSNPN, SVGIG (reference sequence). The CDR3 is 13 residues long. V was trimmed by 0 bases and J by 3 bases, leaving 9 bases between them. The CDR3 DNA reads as TGTGCCTGGAGTGTGGGGCTCATCTACGAGCAGTACTTC. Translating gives CAWSVGLIYEQYF.

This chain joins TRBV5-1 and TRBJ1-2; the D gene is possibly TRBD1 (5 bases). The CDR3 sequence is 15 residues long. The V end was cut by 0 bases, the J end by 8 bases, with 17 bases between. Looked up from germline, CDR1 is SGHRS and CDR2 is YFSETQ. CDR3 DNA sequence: TGCGCCAGCAGCTTGGTCCCGCAGGGCGCGGAAGGCTACACCTTC. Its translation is CASSLVPQGAEGYTF.

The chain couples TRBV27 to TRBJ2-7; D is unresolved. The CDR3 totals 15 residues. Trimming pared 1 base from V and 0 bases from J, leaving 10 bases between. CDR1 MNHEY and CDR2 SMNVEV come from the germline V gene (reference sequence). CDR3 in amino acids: CASSLWAESSYEQYF. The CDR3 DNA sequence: TGTGCCAGCAGTTTATGGGCTGAATCCTCCTACGAGCAGTACTTC.

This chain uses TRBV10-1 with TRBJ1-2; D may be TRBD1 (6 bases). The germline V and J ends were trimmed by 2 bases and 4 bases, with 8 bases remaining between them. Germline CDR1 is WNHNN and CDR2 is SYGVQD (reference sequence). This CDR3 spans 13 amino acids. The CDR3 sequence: CASSEQGSYGYTF. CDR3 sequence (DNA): TGCGCCAGCAGTGAGCAGGGGAGCTATGGCTACACCTTC.

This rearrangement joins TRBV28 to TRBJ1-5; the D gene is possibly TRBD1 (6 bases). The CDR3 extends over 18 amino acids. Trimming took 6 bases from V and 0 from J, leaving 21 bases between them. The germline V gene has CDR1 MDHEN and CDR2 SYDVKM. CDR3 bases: TGTGCCAGCAGGGGAAGAGACAGGCAAACATATAGCAATCAGCCCCAGCATTTT. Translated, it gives CASRGRDRQTYSNQPQHF.

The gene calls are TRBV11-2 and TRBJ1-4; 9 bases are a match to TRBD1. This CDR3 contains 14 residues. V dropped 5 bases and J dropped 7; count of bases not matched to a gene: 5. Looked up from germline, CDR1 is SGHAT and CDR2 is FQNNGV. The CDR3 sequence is CASSVQGAVEKLFF. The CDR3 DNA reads TGTGCCAGCAGCGTACAGGGGGCGGTTGAAAAACTGTTTTTT.

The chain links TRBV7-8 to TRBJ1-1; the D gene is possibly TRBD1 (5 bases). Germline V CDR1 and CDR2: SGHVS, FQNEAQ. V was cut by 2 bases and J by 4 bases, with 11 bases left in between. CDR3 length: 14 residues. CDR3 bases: TGTGCCAGCAGCTTACTTTGGGGCGGCACTGAAGCTTTCTTT. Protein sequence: CASSLLWGGTEAFF.

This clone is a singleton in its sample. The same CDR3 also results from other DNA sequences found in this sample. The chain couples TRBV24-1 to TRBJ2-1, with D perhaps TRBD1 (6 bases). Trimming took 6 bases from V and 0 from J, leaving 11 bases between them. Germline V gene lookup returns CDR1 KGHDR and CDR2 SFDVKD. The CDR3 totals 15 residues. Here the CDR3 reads CATSPGESSYNEQFF. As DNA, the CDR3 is TGTGCCACCAGTCCAGGGGAGAGCTCCTACAATGAGCAGTTCTTC.

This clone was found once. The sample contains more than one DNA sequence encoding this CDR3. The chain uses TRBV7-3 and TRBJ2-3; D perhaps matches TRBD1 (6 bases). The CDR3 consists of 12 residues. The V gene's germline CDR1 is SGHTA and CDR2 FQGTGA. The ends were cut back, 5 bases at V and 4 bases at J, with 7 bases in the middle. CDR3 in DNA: TGTGCCAGCAGCCCAGGGGCAGATACGCAGTATTTT. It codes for CASSPGADTQYF.

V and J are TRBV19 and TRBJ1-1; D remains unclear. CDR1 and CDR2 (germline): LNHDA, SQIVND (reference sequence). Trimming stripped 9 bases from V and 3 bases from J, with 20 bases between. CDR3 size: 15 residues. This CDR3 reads CASTPLVIGDTEAFF. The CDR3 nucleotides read TGTGCCAGCACCCCGCTCGTCATCGGAGACACTGAAGCTTTCTTT.

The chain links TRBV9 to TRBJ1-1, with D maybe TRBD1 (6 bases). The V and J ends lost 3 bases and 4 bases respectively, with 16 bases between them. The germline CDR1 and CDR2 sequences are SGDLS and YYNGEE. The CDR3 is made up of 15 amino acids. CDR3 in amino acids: CASSGDMRTATEAFF. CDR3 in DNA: TGTGCCAGCAGCGGGGACATGAGGACGGCCACTGAAGCTTTCTTT.

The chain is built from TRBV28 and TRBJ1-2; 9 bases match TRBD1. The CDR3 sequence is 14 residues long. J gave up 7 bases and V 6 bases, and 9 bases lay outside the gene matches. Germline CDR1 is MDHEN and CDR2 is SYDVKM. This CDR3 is CASSPGQGRVGYTF. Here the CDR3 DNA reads TGTGCCAGCAGCCCCGGACAGGGGCGGGTTGGCTACACCTTC.

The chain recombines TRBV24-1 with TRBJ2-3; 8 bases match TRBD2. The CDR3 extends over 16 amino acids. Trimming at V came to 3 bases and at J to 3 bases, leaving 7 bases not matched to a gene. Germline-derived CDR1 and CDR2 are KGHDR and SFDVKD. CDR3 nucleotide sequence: TGTGCCACCAGTGATCCGGGGGGGATCGTTACAGATACGCAGTATTTT. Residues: CATSDPGGIVTDTQYF.